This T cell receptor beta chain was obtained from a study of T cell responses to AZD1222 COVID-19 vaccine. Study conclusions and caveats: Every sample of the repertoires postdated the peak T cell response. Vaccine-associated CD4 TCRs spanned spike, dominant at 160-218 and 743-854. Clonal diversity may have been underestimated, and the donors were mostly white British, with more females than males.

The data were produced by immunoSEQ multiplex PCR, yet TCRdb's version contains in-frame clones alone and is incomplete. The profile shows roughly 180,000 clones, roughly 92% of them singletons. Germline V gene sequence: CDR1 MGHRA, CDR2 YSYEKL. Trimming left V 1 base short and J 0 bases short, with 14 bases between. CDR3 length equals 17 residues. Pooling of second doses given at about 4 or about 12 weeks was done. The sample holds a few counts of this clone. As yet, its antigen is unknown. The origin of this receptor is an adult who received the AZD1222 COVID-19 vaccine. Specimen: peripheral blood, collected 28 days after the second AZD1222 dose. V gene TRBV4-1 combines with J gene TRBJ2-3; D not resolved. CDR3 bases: TGCGCCAGCAGCCAAGTTTCAGGCCTTGGGAGCACAGATACGCAGTATTTT. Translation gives CASSQVSGLGSTDTQYF.